This T cell receptor beta chain was identified in a study of identical twins. MiXCR, run by TCRdb on the 5' RACE reads, gives a single entry per CDR3 protein. The repertoire has fewer than 900,000 distinct CDR3 sequences, around 20% of them found once; the top ten carry roughly 4%. Germline trimming cut 0 bases from V and 5 bases from J; bases unmatched to any gene: 1. The germline V gene has CDR1 SGDLS and CDR2 YYNGEE. This CDR3 region has 13 residues. All donors comprised healthy Caucasians. This clonotype was detected many times. These data also formed part of another study, on T cells expressing NK-cell markers. That study adds: The study drew TCR beta repertoires from sorted CD3+CD56+NKG2C+, CD3+CD56+NKG2C- and CD3+CD56-NKG2C+ T cells. These same clonotypes (in a few donors) also led the CD3+CD56-NKG2C+ fraction.

Sample: PBMCs. The rearrangement uses TRBV9 and TRBJ2-5; 7 nucleotides match TRBD2. The TCR comes from a woman between 18 and 29 years old in good health. The CDR3, as DNA: TGTGCCAGCAGCGTAGGTAGCGGGGAGACCCAGTACTTC. This encodes CASSVGSGETQYF.